The 31 T cell receptor beta chains presented below share a single source sample, sequenced in a study of T-cell memory formation after mild COVID-19. MiXCR, applied by TCRdb to the 5' RACE reads, yields one record per CDR3 protein. This table has around 300,000 distinct CDR3 sequences, roughly 18% appearing once. Sequencing was carried out using PBMCs or a T cell subset sorted from them (not recorded which). Receptors originate from a young man who had mild COVID-19 (a few samples of this study predate the infection). Cell type and time point are not known.

The J gene is TRBJ1-1, the V gene TRBV7-2; no clear D gene. Germline CDR1 SGHTA, CDR2 FQGNSA. V lost 5 bases to trimming and J lost 8 bases, with 21 bases between them. The CDR3 consists of 15 residues. The CDR3 DNA reads TGTGCCAGCAGCACTAACACCCGAGGGCGGCCCGAAGCTTTCTTT. This sequence encodes CASSTNTRGRPEAFF.

The genes are TRBV7-2 and TRBJ1-4; D uncertain. V dropped 4 bases and J dropped 5 bases, with 11 bases sitting between them. There are 14 residues in the CDR3. Germline CDR1 is SGHTA and CDR2 is FQGNSA. In DNA form, the CDR3 reads TGTGCCAGCAGCTCCCATCCCGTGAATGAAAAACTGTTTTTT. It specifies CASSSHPVNEKLFF. The whole variable domain, remainder taken from reference TRBV7-2 and TRBJ1-4, is GAGVSQSPSNKVTEKGKDVELRCDPISGHTALYWYRQSLGQGLEFLIYFQGNSAPDKSGLPSDRFSAERTGGSVSTLTIQRTQQEDSAVYLCASSSHPVNEKLFFGSGTQLSVL.

This clonotype was seen only once. The chain combines TRBV7-8 with TRBJ2-3; D uncertain. The CDR3 loop spans 12 amino acids. Germline V gene sequence: CDR1 SGHVS, CDR2 FQNEAQ. Trimming removed 2 bases from V and 12 bases from J, with 12 bases in between. CDR3 loop: CASSLPRHPQYF. The CDR3 nucleotides read TGTGCCAGCAGCTTACCCCGACACCCACAGTATTTT.

The J gene is TRBJ2-1, the V gene TRBV5-1, with TRBD2 matching 12 bases. Germline-derived CDR1 and CDR2 are SGHRS and YFSETQ. Trimming at V came to 2 bases and at J to 6 bases, leaving 3 bases not matched to a gene. There are 15 residues in the CDR3. CDR3 in amino acids: CASSFGLAGINEQFF. In DNA, the CDR3 is TGCGCCAGCAGCTTCGGACTAGCGGGGATCAATGAGCAGTTCTTC.

This clonotype was recorded a few times. The rearrangement joins TRBV21-1 to TRBJ2-3; the DNA was not compared with TRBD2, the D call given in the table. TRBV21-1 is an annotated pseudogene. There are 15 residues in the CDR3. The CDR3 region is CASSRLALIIDTQYF. The CDR3 bases are TGTGCCAGCAGCAGGCTAGCTCTGATCATAGATACGCAGTATTTT.

This clonotype showed up just a few times. This chain joins TRBV7-2 and TRBJ1-5; D may be TRBD1 (5 bases). V was pared by 1 base and J by 5 bases, with 12 bases between. Germline CDR1 reads SGHTA; CDR2 reads FQGNSA. The length of the CDR3 is 15 residues. The CDR3 here is CASSLGGRAYQPQHF. CDR3 nucleotide sequence: TGTGCCAGCAGCTTAGGAGGCAGGGCCTATCAGCCCCAGCATTTT.

In this sample, this clonotype turned up a few times. The rearrangement joins TRBV4-2 to TRBJ2-4, with D uncertain. This CDR3 spans 13 amino acids. Germline CDR1 and CDR2: LGHNA and YNFKEQ. Trimming took 3 bases from V and 0 from J, leaving 3 bases between them. CDR3 bases: TGTGCCAGCAGCCACCTAGCCAAAAACATTCAGTACTTC. Protein: CASSHLAKNIQYF.

The chain carries TRBV18 and TRBJ1-2; maybe TRBD1 (6 bases). V gave up 2 bases and J gave up 3 bases, with 13 bases separating them. The CDR3 covers 15 residues. CDR1 and CDR2 (germline): KGHSH, LQKENI. This CDR3 is CASSPMRGVDYGYTF. The DNA for the CDR3 is TGTGCCAGCTCACCAATGAGGGGGGTCGACTATGGCTACACCTTC.

This clonotype was seen only a few times. This chain links TRBV7-9 with TRBJ1-5; D is unresolved. CDR1 and CDR2 from the germline V gene are SEHNR and FQNEAQ (reference sequence). V gave up 1 base and J gave up 5 bases, with 6 bases separating them. CDR3 size: 13 residues. The CDR3 reads CASSLGVDQPQHF. The CDR3 DNA follows: TGTGCCAGCAGCTTAGGGGTAGATCAGCCCCAGCATTTT.

The sample holds a few counts of this clonotype. J is TRBJ2-1 and V is TRBV6-5; either TRBD1 or TRBD2 may supply D (5 bases each). V was clipped by 4 bases and J by 3 bases, with 13 bases between them. The CDR3 sequence is 15 residues long. In germline, CDR1 is MNHEY, CDR2 SVGAGI. The CDR3 here is CASSSWGSGYNEQFF. The CDR3 DNA reads TGTGCCAGCAGTTCCTGGGGGTCGGGCTACAATGAGCAGTTCTTC.

Written as DNA, the CDR3 is TGTGCCAGCAGCCCCTATCCGGCAGGGAGAAATGAAAAACTGTTTTTT. Its translation: CASSPYPAGRNEKLFF. V is TRBV3-1 and J is TRBJ1-4; tentatively, D is TRBD1 (5 bases). The CDR3 covers 16 residues. With 4 bases removed from V and 5 bases from J, the gap between germline ends came to 17 bases. The germline gives CDR1 LGHDT, CDR2 YNNKEL (reference sequence).

The sample holds a few counts of this clonotype. The J gene is TRBJ1-2, the V gene TRBV2, with 11 bases that match TRBD1. Germline V gives CDR1 SNHLY, CDR2 FYNNEI. This CDR3 region has 14 residues. V dropped 5 bases and J dropped 7; count of bases not matched to a gene: 6. CDR3 in amino acids: CASSFGQGARGYTF. The CDR3 DNA follows: TGTGCCAGCAGTTTTGGACAGGGGGCGCGTGGCTACACCTTC.

This chain connects TRBV20-1 to TRBJ2-7, with D perhaps assigned TRBD1 or TRBD2 (6 bases each). Trimming left V 0 bases short and J 6 bases short, with 15 bases between. CDR1 and CDR2 from the germline V gene are DFQATT and SNEGSKA (reference sequence). This CDR3 has 14 amino acids. Here the CDR3 DNA reads TGCAGTGCTAGAGATCGGAGGGGGTTCACCGAGCAGTACGTC. Residues: CSARDRRGFTEQYV.

This clonotype was recorded a few times. The rearrangement links TRBV11-1 to TRBJ2-3, with no clear D. Per germline, CDR1 SGHAT and CDR2 FQDESV (reference sequence). Trimming took 3 bases from V and 0 from J, leaving 4 bases between them. There are 13 residues in the CDR3. The CDR3 region is CASSFRSTDTQYF. The CDR3 DNA sequence: TGTGCCAGCAGCTTCAGGAGCACAGATACGCAGTATTTT. Combining the CDR3 with reference TRBV11-1 and TRBJ2-3 gives the whole variable domain EAEVAQSPRYKITEKSQAVAFWCDPISGHATLYWYRQILGQGPELLVQFQDESVVDDSQLPKDRFSAERLKGVDSTLKIQPAELGDSAMYLCASSFRSTDTQYFGPGTRLTVL.

The CDR3 nucleotides read TGTGCCAGCAGAGGACAGGGCTATGGCTACACCTTC. Translated: CASRGQGYGYTF. The chain recombines TRBV25-1 with TRBJ1-2; 8 positions match TRBD1. This CDR3 contains 12 residues. The junction had 1 base not matched to a gene; V was cut back by 6 bases and J by 4 bases. Germline lookup yields CDR1 MGHDK and CDR2 SYGVNS.

This clonotype turned up a few times. The rearrangement links TRBV4-1 to TRBJ2-3; possibly TRBD2 for D (6 bases). The CDR3 extends over 13 amino acids. Trimming removed 6 bases from V and 2 bases from J, with 9 bases in between. CDR1 and CDR2 (germline): MGHRA, YSYEKL. CDR3 nucleotide sequence: TGCGCCAGCAGGCCGGGGGACACAGATACGCAGTATTTT. Amino acid sequence: CASRPGDTDTQYF.

This clonotype occurred a few times. The CDR3 DNA follows: TGCGCCAGCAGCCTTCGGGTGACGAACACTGAAGCTTTCTTT. Amino acids: CASSLRVTNTEAFF. The rearrangement joins TRBV4-3 to TRBJ1-1; D is uncertain. CDR3 length: 14 residues. Germline V CDR1 and CDR2: LGHNA, YSLEER. The V gene lost 4 bases and the J gene lost 1 base, with 10 bases spanning the gap.

The gene calls are TRBV4-3 and TRBJ1-1; D is undetermined. The V gene's germline CDR1 is LGHNA and CDR2 YSLEER. V lost 0 bases to trimming and J lost 1 base, with 9 bases between them. This CDR3 region has 15 residues. CDR3 sequence: CASSQERQANTEAFF. CDR3 DNA sequence: TGCGCCAGCAGCCAAGAGAGGCAAGCGAACACTGAAGCTTTCTTT.

This clonotype was seen at least ten times. The chain uses TRBV25-1 and TRBJ2-1, with D uncertain. Trimming pared 3 bases from V and 0 bases from J, leaving 9 bases between. CDR3 length: 15 residues. In germline, CDR1 is MGHDK, CDR2 SYGVNS. The CDR3 region is CASSDDGFSYNEQFF. DNA of the CDR3: TGTGCCAGCAGTGACGACGGATTCTCCTACAATGAGCAGTTCTTC.

This clonotype has a handful of counts. V is TRBV4-1 and J is TRBJ1-1; D gene ambiguous. This CDR3 contains 12 residues. Trimming cost V 0 bases and J 7 bases, with 6 bases left between them. Germline V gene sequence: CDR1 MGHRA, CDR2 YSYEKL. This chain's CDR3 is CASSQESREAFF. In DNA form, the CDR3 reads TGCGCCAGCAGCCAAGAGTCGCGTGAAGCTTTCTTT.

This sequence joins TRBV25-1 and TRBJ1-6, with unresolved D. Trimming shortened V by 4 bases and J by 5 bases, and 6 bases separated the two germline ends. CDR1 is MGHDK, CDR2 SYGVNS, per germline. This CDR3 is 13 amino acids long. CDR3 bases: TGTGCCAGCAGTGGTCGTCATAATTCACCCCTCCACTTT. This encodes CASSGRHNSPLHF.

The rearrangement joins TRBV27 to TRBJ2-5; tentative D call: TRBD2 (5 bases). This CDR3 is 15 amino acids long. CDR1 and CDR2 from the germline V gene are MNHEY and SMNVEV (reference sequence). Trimming shortened V by 7 bases and J by 4 bases, and 19 bases separated the two germline ends. The DNA for the CDR3 is TGTGCCAGCACCAATCCGGGGTTAGGGCGAGAGACCCAGTACTTC. This codes for CASTNPGLGRETQYF.

The chain recombines TRBV5-1 with TRBJ2-1; 8 bases line up with TRBD2. The CDR3 contains 16 residues. V lost 1 base, J lost 4 bases, and 7 bases stayed unmatched. Germline V CDR1 and CDR2: SGHRS, YFSETQ. CDR3 in amino acids: CASSLSARGVYNEQFF. For the CDR3, the DNA is TGCGCCAGCAGCTTGTCAGCGCGGGGGGTTTACAATGAGCAGTTCTTC.

This clonotype was observed a handful of times. V and J are TRBV7-3 and TRBJ2-3, with 7 nucleotides matching TRBD2. The CDR3 covers 16 residues. CDR1 and CDR2 from the germline V gene are SGHTA and FQGTGA. With 5 bases clipped from V and 4 bases from J, the junction kept 12 bases outside the gene matches. The CDR3 bases are TGTGCCAGCAGCCGGTCGGGAGCGGGGAATGCAGATACGCAGTATTTT. Amino acid sequence: CASSRSGAGNADTQYF. Full variable domain (outside the CDR3, taken from reference TRBV7-3 and TRBJ2-3): GAGVSQTPSNKVTEKGKYVELRCDPISGHTALYWYRQSLGQGPEFLIYFQGTGAADDSGLPNDRFFAVRPEGSVSTLKIQRTERGDSAVYLCASSRSGAGNADTQYFGPGTRLTVL.

V and J are TRBV5-6 and TRBJ2-2, with D perhaps TRBD1 (6 bases). This CDR3 spans 15 amino acids. Germline lookup yields CDR1 SGHDT and CDR2 YYEEEE. Between the trimmed V and J ends, which lost 4 bases and 6 bases, there was a span of 16 bases. This CDR3 is CASSTGTPGSGELFF. CDR3 DNA: TGTGCCAGCAGCACCGGGACACCGGGGTCCGGGGAGCTGTTTTTT.

The chain carries TRBV5-1 and TRBJ2-3, with D unclear. CDR3 size: 16 residues. Germline CDR1 and CDR2: SGHRS and YFSETQ. The germline V and J ends were trimmed by 4 bases and 0 bases, with 15 bases remaining between them. Here the CDR3 DNA reads TGCGCCAGCAGCGGTGGGTCCTACTCCAGCACAGATACGCAGTATTTT. Protein: CASSGGSYSSTDTQYF.

This clonotype has a handful of counts. The J gene is TRBJ2-1, the V gene TRBV7-6; TRBD2 aligns across 11 bases. The length of the CDR3 is 19 residues. The J segment lost 0 bases and the V segment lost 0 bases, leaving 7 bases of the junction unmatched. CDR1 and CDR2 (germline): SGHVS, FNYEAQ. CDR3 sequence: CASSLAASGGLSSYNEQFF. The CDR3 DNA is TGTGCCAGCAGCTTAGCGGCTAGCGGGGGGCTTAGCTCCTACAATGAGCAGTTCTTC.

This clonotype was found a few times. In DNA form, the CDR3 reads TGTGCCAGCAGCGACACACGAAAGAACACCGGGGAGCTGTTTTTT. Amino acid sequence: CASSDTRKNTGELFF. The chain combines TRBV6-6 with TRBJ2-2; D gene unclear. Germline V gene data show CDR1 as MNHNY and CDR2 as SVGAGI (reference sequence). The CDR3 has 15 residues. Deletions cut 6 bases from V and 1 base from J, with 12 bases between.

This clonotype has only a few counts. The chain combines TRBV6-1 with TRBJ1-4; D is uncertain. Germline-derived CDR1 and CDR2 are MNHNS and SASEGT. The CDR3 length is 16 residues. V lost 7 bases to trimming and J lost 5 bases, with 20 bases between them. The CDR3 is CASTPGRNRLNEKLFF. Here the CDR3 DNA reads TGTGCCAGCACTCCAGGAAGAAACAGACTAAATGAAAAACTGTTTTTT.

This clonotype was counted a few times. The chain has TRBV7-2 and TRBJ2-4; D is possibly TRBD2 (7 bases). The length of the CDR3 is 16 residues. V was cut by 3 bases and J by 0 bases, with 12 bases left in between. CDR1 SGHTA and CDR2 FQGNSA come from the germline V gene. CDR3 bases: TGTGCCAGCAGCTTGGGGGGGGGACAAGCCAAAAACATTCAGTACTTC. It codes for CASSLGGGQAKNIQYF.

The CDR3, as DNA: TGTGCCAGCAGTGGACTGCGGCATGGCTACACCTTC. This sequence encodes CASSGLRHGYTF. The chain employs TRBV2 and TRBJ1-2; D not certain. CDR3 length: 12 amino acids. From germline, CDR1 is SNHLY and CDR2 FYNNEI. With 4 bases removed from V and 6 bases from J, the gap between germline ends came to 9 bases.